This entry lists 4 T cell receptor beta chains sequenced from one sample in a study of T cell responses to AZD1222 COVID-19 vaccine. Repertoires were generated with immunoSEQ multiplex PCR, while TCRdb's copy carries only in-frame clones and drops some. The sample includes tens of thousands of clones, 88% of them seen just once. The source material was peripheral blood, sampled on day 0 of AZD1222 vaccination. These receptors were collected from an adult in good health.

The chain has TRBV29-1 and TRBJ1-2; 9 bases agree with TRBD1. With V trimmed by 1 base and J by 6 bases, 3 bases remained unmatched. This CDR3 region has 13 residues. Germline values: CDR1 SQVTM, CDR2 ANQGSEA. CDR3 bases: TGCAGCGTTGAAGGTCGGGACAGGGATGGCTACACCTTC. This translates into CSVEGRDRDGYTF.

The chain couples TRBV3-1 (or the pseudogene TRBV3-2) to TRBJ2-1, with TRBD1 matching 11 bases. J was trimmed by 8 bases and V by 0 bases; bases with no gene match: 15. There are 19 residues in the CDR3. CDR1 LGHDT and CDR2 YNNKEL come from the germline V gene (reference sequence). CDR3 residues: CASSQDLDRGRLEAHEQFF. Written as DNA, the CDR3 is TGTGCCAGCAGCCAAGACCTGGACAGGGGGCGGTTGGAAGCCCATGAGCAGTTCTTC.

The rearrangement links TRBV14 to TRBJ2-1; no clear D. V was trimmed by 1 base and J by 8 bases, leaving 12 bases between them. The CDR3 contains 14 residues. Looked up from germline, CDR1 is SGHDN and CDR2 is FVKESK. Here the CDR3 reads CASSQGQLGYEQFF. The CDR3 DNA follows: TGTGCCAGCAGCCAAGGGCAGCTGGGGTATGAGCAGTTCTTC.

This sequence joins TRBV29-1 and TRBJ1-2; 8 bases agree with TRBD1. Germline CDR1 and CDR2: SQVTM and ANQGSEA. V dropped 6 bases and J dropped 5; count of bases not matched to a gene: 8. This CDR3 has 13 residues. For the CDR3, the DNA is TGCAGCGTCCGACAGGGGATCGATTATGGCTACACCTTC. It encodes CSVRQGIDYGYTF. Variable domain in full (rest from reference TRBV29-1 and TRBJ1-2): SAVISQKPSRDICQRGTSLTIQCQVDSQVTMMFWYRQQPGQSLTLIATANQGSEATYESGFVIDKFPISRPNLTFSTLTVSNMSPEDSSIYLCSVRQGIDYGYTFGSGTRLTVV.